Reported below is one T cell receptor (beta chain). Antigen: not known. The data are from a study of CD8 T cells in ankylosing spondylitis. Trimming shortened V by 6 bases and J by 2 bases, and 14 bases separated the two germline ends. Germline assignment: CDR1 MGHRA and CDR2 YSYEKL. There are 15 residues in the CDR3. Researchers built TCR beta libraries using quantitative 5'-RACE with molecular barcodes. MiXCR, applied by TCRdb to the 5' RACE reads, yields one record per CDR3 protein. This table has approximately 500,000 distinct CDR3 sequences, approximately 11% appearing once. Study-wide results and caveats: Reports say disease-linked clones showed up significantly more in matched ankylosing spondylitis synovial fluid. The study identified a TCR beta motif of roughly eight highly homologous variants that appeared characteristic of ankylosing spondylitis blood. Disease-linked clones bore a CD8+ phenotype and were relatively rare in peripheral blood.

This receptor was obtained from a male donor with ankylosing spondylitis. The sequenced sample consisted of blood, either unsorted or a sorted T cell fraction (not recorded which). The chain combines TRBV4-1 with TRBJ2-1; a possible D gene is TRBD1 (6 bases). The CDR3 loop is CASRENRETYNEQFF. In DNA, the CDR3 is TGCGCCAGCAGGGAAAACAGGGAAACCTACAATGAGCAGTTCTTC.